The 18 T cell receptor beta chains below come from one sample, sequenced in a study of tumor-infiltrating lymphocytes in primary liver carcinoma. TCR beta cDNA came from approximately 540 ng total RNA, primed with a constant-region primer. Researchers made the TCR beta libraries by running three nested multiplex PCR rounds with slightly modified ARM-PCR. The opening two PCR rounds, roughly 11 cycles each, paired TRBV1-TRBV30 forward primers with a C-beta reverse primer. TCRdb re-called the multiplex PCR reads with MiXCR, one entry per CDR3 protein. The sample shows around 56,000 distinct CDR3 sequences, 65% to 80% of them seen only once. Total RNA and DNA came together from approximately 20-30 mg of bulk tissue without cell sorting. The sample consisted of liver tumor tissue from sampling region 2. Regarding subset: tumor region T2, inferior pole. The receptor set was obtained from a man aged 35 to 55 with primary liver carcinoma and hepatitis B virus infection.

As to this clonotype: A much more abundant neighbour one base away suggests this may be a read error. The chain employs TRBV6-6 and TRBJ1-2; 9 positions agree with TRBD1. Germline V gene data show CDR1 as MNHNY and CDR2 as SVGAGI (reference sequence). The V gene end was trimmed by 7 bases and the J gene end by 9 bases; junction bases not matched to a gene: 18. The CDR3 has 16 residues. CDR3 nucleotides: TGTGCCAGCAACCCGGGACAGGGAACTTCTTTGTACTGCTACACCTTC. It translates to CASNPGQGTSLYCYTF.

To note about this clonotype: A much larger clone differs by one base, so this may be a read error. This chain uses TRBV6-5 with TRBJ2-7, with a weak D call TRBD1 (7 bases). The CDR3 has 13 residues. CDR1 MNHEY and CDR2 SVGAGI come from the germline V gene. Deletions cut 7 bases from V and 3 bases from J, with 13 bases between. As DNA, the CDR3 is TGTGCCAGCAAGCGACAGGGAGGCTACGAGCAGTACTTC. This codes for CASKRQGGYEQYF.

This clonotype turned up a few times. J is TRBJ2-2 and V is TRBV5-5, with D maybe TRBD1 (6 bases). The CDR3 spans 16 residues. Germline values: CDR1 SGHKS, CDR2 YYEKEE (reference sequence). The V end was cut by 3 bases, the J end by 6 bases, with 18 bases between. CDR3 nucleotide sequence: TGTGCCAGCAGCTGGCGTGGGGGCGGACGGTCCGGGGAGCTGTTTTTT. The encoded protein is CASSWRGGGRSGELFF.

Details on this clonotype: A much larger clone differs from this one at a single base, so this may be a read error. The V and J genes are TRBV29-1 and TRBJ2-5; a weak D match, TRBD2 (5 bases). Germline CDR1 is SQVTM and CDR2 is ANQGSEA. The V end was cut by 2 bases, the J end by 10 bases, with 20 bases between. The CDR3 sequence is 14 residues long. CDR3: CSVEFPAAQGSQYF. CDR3 bases: TGCAGCGTTGAATTCCCAGCCGCCCAAGGGAGCCAGTACTTC.

For this clonotype: The conserved phenylalanine or tryptophan normally closing the CDR3 is absent here, so this likely arose from a read error. The rearrangement joins TRBV10-3 to TRBJ2-5, with 9 nucleotides matching TRBD1. Per the germline V gene, CDR1 is ENHRY and CDR2 is SYGVKD. V lost 7 bases, J lost 4 bases, and 7 bases stayed unmatched. This CDR3 has 14 residues. The CDR3 reads CAINDSTGGETQYL. In DNA form, the CDR3 reads TGTGCCATCAATGACTCGACAGGGGGAGAGACCCAGTACCTC.

The V gene is TRBV7-9, the J gene TRBJ2-7, with D maybe TRBD2 (6 bases). CDR3 length: 13 residues. The germline V gene encodes CDR1 SEHNR and CDR2 FQNEAQ (reference sequence). This CDR3 reads CASCLAVELGQYF. The CDR3, as DNA: TGTGCGAGCTGCTTAGCGGTAGAGCTCGGGCAGTACTTC.

This rearrangement joins TRBV4-1 to TRBJ1-6, with 9 bases that match TRBD1. Germline CDR1 reads MGHRA; CDR2 reads YSYEKL. This CDR3 contains 16 residues. V dropped 7 bases and J dropped 15; count of bases not matched to a gene: 19. The CDR3 is CASNHHLQGADLLLHF. The CDR3 DNA sequence: TGCGCCAGCAACCACCACCTACAGGGGGCGGATTTACTCCTCCACTTT.

In the case of this clonotype: The junction shows a germline mismatch at one end, possibly a read error. The rearrangement uses TRBV11-2 and TRBJ1-1; TRBD1 is a possible D gene (6 bases). Germline V gene sequence: CDR1 SGHAT, CDR2 FQNNGV. The CDR3 runs 17 residues. The CDR3 DNA sequence: TGTGCCAGCAACTTAGGGTGGGGGGCGAAGGAGAATACTGAAGCTTTCTTC. Translating it yields CASNLGWGAKENTEAFF.

Comment on this clonotype: A read error may explain this, as a much larger clone is one base away. This chain joins TRBV28 and TRBJ2-7; either TRBD1 or TRBD2 may fit D (5 bases each). CDR1 is MDHEN, CDR2 SYDVKM, per germline. This CDR3 is built from 15 residues. V was clipped by 6 bases and J by 3 bases, with 18 bases between them. The CDR3 DNA is TGTGCCAGCAGCCCTGGGGACGGAGATCACTACGAGCAGTACTTC. Protein product: CASSPGDGDHYEQYF.

There are a few counts of this clonotype. As the CDR3 is not closed by the conserved phenylalanine or tryptophan, this likely results from a read error. This chain connects TRBV29-1 to TRBJ1-1, with no clear D. CDR1 SQVTM and CDR2 ANQGSEA come from the germline V gene. The CDR3 is 15 residues long. The CDR3, as DNA: TGCAGCGTTCGGGCGGGGTGGGGAATGAACATTGAAGCTTTCTCT. This sequence encodes CSVRAGWGMNIEAFS.

As concerns this clonotype: Mismatch with germline at one junction end may stem from a read error. The chain uses TRBV12-3 or TRBV12-4 and TRBJ1-2; the match to TRBD1 covers 9 bases. The CDR3 has 14 residues. Written as DNA, the CDR3 is TGTGTCAGCAGTTTGACAGGGGGTAACTATGGCTACACCTTC. This translates into CVSSLTGGNYGYTF.

A note on this clonotype: Sequence at one end of the junction differs from germline and may be a read error. The rearrangement joins TRBV5-6 to TRBJ2-1; D assignment may be TRBD1 or TRBD2 (5 bases each). The CDR3 loop spans 15 amino acids. Germline V gene sequence: CDR1 SGHDT, CDR2 YYEEEE. Here the CDR3 DNA reads TGTGTCAGCAGCTTAGGGGACGGGGTTTGGGATGAGCAGTTCTTC. Residues: CVSSLGDGVWDEQFF. The complete variable domain, with remaining parts taken from reference TRBV5-6 and TRBJ2-1, reads DAGVTQSPTHLIKTRGQQVTLRCSPKSGHDTVSWYQQALGQGPQFIFQYYEEEERQRGNFPDRFSGHQFPNYSSELNVNALLLGDSALYLCVSSLGDGVWDEQFFGPGTRLTVL.

The genes are TRBV12-3 or TRBV12-4 and TRBJ1-2; D is possibly TRBD1 (5 bases). V shed 2 bases and J shed 3 bases, with 10 bases lying between them. The length of the CDR3 is 14 residues. The CDR3: CASSLSRVDYGYTF. In DNA, the CDR3 is TGTGCCAGCAGTTTATCCAGGGTAGACTATGGCTACACCTTC.

Concerning this clonotype: Compared with germline, one end of the junction differs, possibly owing to a read error. This rearrangement joins TRBV10-2 to TRBJ2-5; the D gene could be TRBD1 or TRBD2 (5 bases each). This CDR3 spans 16 amino acids. The germline V gene has CDR1 WSHSY and CDR2 SAAADI. The CDR3 is CVSTLGTYTLLETQYF. The DNA of the CDR3 is TGCGTCAGCACCCTGGGGACCTATACTCTCCTGGAGACCCAGTACTTC.

Note on this clonotype: This likely comes from a read error, as the CDR3 has no conserved phenylalanine or tryptophan at its end. The chain's CDR3 is CAISESVSGNTIYL. The CDR3 DNA reads as TGTGCCATCAGTGAGTCAGTTTCTGGAAACACCATATATCTT. The chain has TRBV10-3 and TRBJ1-3; D is unclear. V shed 0 bases and J shed 1 base, with 4 bases lying between them. Germline loops: CDR1 ENHRY, CDR2 SYGVKD. CDR3 length: 14 amino acids.

Concerning this clonotype itself: An end of the junction differs from the germline gene, which may be a read error. V is TRBV10-3 and J is TRBJ2-2, with 7 bases identical to TRBD2. The CDR3 loop spans 14 amino acids. CDR1 is ENHRY, CDR2 SYGVKD, per germline. The CDR3 nucleotides read TGTGCCATGAAGGAGCGGGACGACACCGGGAAGCTGTTTTTT. This sequence encodes CAMKERDDTGKLFF.

This clonotype was seen repeatedly, ten times or more. A much larger clone lies a single base off, so this may be a read error. The V gene is TRBV29-1, the J gene TRBJ2-3; possibly TRBD1 or TRBD2 for D (5 bases each). Trimming took 5 bases from V and 1 from J, leaving 13 bases between them. CDR3 size: 14 residues. CDR1 is SQVTM, CDR2 ANQGSEA, per germline. The CDR3 region has the DNA TGCAGCGTTCTTGGTCGGGGACGCACAGATACGCAGTATTTT. It translates to CSVLGRGRTDTQYF.

A word on this clonotype: One end of the junction fails to match germline, which may point to a read error. The chain has TRBV19 and TRBJ2-1; D remains ambiguous. The CDR3 extends over 17 amino acids. CDR1 is LNHDA, CDR2 SQIVND, per germline (reference sequence). The chain's CDR3 is CASSTVFGARVYNEQSF. The CDR3 bases are TGTGCCAGTAGTACGGTCTTTGGAGCGAGAGTGTACAATGAGCAGTCCTTC.